The entry that follows covers one TCR beta chain sequence. Its cognate antigen is unknown. The sample originates from a study of Ad26.COV2.S vaccination and SARS-CoV-2 variants. Points from the study as a whole: Total T cell responses may have been underestimated by the TCR breadth and depth analyses. Vaccinated and placebo-treated recipients had similar non-spike TCR breadth.

Sequenced by immunoSEQ multiplex PCR; TCRdb stores in-frame clones only, minus some. This sample has about 350,000 clones; about 92% occur once, and the top ten carry around 4.2%. Trimming took 4 bases from V and 0 from J; bases not matched to a gene: 5. This CDR3 contains 16 residues. V usage is TRBV5-7 and J usage is TRBJ2-7; 12 bases are a match to TRBD2. TRBV5-7 qualifies as an ORF whose function is uncertain. The sample in question was peripheral blood, obtained after recovery from COVID-19. The origin of this receptor is a human donor who had recovered from COVID-19. Here the CDR3 reads CASSRLAGADSYEQYF. The DNA of the CDR3 is TGTGCCAGCAGCCGACTAGCGGGGGCCGACTCCTACGAGCAGTACTTC.